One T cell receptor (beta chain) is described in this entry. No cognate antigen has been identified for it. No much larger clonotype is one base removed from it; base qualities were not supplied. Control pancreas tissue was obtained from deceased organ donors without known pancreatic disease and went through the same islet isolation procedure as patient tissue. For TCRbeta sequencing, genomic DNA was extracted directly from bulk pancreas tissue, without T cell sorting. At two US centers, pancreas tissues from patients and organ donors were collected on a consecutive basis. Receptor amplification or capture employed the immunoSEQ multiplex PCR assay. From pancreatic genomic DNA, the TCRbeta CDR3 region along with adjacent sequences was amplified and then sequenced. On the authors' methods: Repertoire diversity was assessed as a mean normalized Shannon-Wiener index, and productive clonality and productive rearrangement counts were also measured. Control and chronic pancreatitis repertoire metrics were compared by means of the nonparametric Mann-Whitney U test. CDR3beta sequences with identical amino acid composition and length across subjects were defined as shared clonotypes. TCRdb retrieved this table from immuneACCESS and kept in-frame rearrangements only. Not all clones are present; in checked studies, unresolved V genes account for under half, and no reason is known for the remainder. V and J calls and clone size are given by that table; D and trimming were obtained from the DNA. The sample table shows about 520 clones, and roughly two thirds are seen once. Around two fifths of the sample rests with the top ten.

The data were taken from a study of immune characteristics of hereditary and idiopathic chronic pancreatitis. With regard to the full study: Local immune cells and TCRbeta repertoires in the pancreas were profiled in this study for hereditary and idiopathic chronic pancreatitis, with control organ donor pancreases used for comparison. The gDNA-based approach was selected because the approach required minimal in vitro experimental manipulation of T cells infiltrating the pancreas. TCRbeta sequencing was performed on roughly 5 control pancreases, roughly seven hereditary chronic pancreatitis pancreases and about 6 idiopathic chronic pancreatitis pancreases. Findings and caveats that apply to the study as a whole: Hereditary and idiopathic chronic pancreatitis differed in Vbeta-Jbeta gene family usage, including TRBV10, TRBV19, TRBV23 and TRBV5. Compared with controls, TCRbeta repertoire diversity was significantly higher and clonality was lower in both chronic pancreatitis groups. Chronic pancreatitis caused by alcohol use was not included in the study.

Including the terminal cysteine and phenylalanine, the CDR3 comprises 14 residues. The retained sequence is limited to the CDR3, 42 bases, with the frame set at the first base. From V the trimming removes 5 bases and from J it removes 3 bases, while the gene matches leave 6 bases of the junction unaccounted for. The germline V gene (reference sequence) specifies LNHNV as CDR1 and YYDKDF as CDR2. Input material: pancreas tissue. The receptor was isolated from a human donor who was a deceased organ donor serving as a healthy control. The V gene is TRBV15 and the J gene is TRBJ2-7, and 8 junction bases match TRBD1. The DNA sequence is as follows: TGTGCCACCAGCGCCGGGACAGGAGTCTACGAGCAGTACTTC. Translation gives CATSAGTGVYEQYF.